A single sample gave rise to the 14 T cell receptor beta chains below, sequenced in a study of technical replicates of blood from several donors. Some clones are missing from TCRdb's copy, which holds only in-frame ones; the method was immunoSEQ multiplex PCR. Of 59,000 or so clones in the sample, 93% were seen once. Sample: PBMCs. These receptors all come from a human donor in good health. Some clones in this sample may be carry-over from other donors' samples.

The chain uses TRBV30 and TRBJ1-3; perhaps TRBD1 as D (5 bases). Germline V lookup: CDR1 GTSNPN, CDR2 SVGIG (reference sequence). The CDR3 extends over 15 amino acids. V gave up 2 bases and J gave up 4 bases, with 15 bases separating them. The CDR3 protein is CAWSRDGSTGNTIYF. The CDR3 DNA reads as TGTGCCTGGAGTAGGGACGGGAGCACAGGAAACACCATATATTTT.

The V call is TRBV10-3, the J call TRBJ1-5; D not resolved. Per the germline V gene, CDR1 is ENHRY and CDR2 is SYGVKD. The ends were cut back, 0 bases at V and 4 bases at J, with 7 bases in the middle. The CDR3 totals 14 residues. CDR3 DNA sequence: TGTGCCATCAGTGAGTCGGAGGGAAATCAGCCCCAGCATTTT. Encoded protein: CAISESEGNQPQHF.

The chain joins TRBV6-5 to TRBJ2-7; the match to TRBD2 covers 9 bases. The trim removed 2 bases at V and 2 bases at J, leaving 4 bases unmatched. Germline CDR1 MNHEY, CDR2 SVGAGI. The CDR3 has 15 residues. CDR3 nucleotide sequence: TGTGCCAGCAGTTACGGAGCGGGGGGCCCCTACGAGCAGTACTTC. Protein sequence: CASSYGAGGPYEQYF.

The chain has TRBV6-1 and TRBJ1-5; D possibly corresponds to TRBD1 (6 bases). The CDR3 sequence is 14 residues long. With 3 bases removed from V and 5 bases from J, the gap between germline ends came to 11 bases. Germline assignment: CDR1 MNHNS and CDR2 SASEGT. The CDR3 DNA sequence: TGTGCCAGCAGTGACGGACAGAGATATCAGCCCCAGCATTTT. Its protein product is CASSDGQRYQPQHF.

This sequence joins TRBV7-2 and TRBJ2-7, with unresolved D. Germline-derived CDR1 and CDR2 are SGHTA and FQGNSA. V lost 5 bases to trimming and J lost 0 bases, with 11 bases between them. CDR3 length: 14 amino acids. Here the CDR3 DNA reads TGTGCCAGCAGCGCCACAGACGGCTCCTACGAGCAGTACTTC. Protein: CASSATDGSYEQYF.

The CDR3 sequence is CASSSERTGDVGELFF. The CDR3 bases are TGTGCCAGCAGTTCCGAGAGGACAGGGGATGTCGGGGAGCTGTTTTTT. The rearrangement links TRBV13 to TRBJ2-2; 9 bases align to TRBD1. Trimming took 6 bases from V and 7 from J; bases not matched to a gene: 12. The CDR3 runs 16 residues. From germline, CDR1 is PRHDT and CDR2 FYEKMQ (reference sequence). The full variable domain, with the rest looked up from reference TRBV13 and TRBJ2-2, is AAGVIQSPRHLIKEKRETATLKCYPIPRHDTVYWYQQGPGQDPQFLISFYEKMQSDKGSIPDRFSAQQFSDYHSELNMSSLELGDSALYFCASSSERTGDVGELFFGEGSRLTVL.

The chain links TRBV5-1 to TRBJ2-3; tentative D call: TRBD2 (5 bases). There are 15 residues in the CDR3. Germline V lookup: CDR1 SGHRS, CDR2 YFSETQ. V was clipped by 1 base and J by 5 bases, with 14 bases between them. Here the CDR3 reads CASSLLSFAGDTQYF. CDR3 nucleotides: TGCGCCAGCAGCTTGCTAAGCTTCGCGGGAGATACGCAGTATTTT.

J is TRBJ2-1 and V is TRBV7-2; 16 bases are shared with TRBD2. The CDR3 covers 19 residues. V shed 4 bases and J 0 bases; nucleotides not matched to a gene: 6. CDR1 is SGHTA and CDR2 is FQGNSA in the germline V gene. CDR3 bases: TGTGCCAGCAGCTCACCGGGACTAGCGGGAGGGAGCTCCTACAATGAGCAGTTCTTC. This codes for CASSSPGLAGGSSYNEQFF. Full variable domain (missing parts from reference TRBV7-2 and TRBJ2-1): GAGVSQSPSNKVTEKGKDVELRCDPISGHTALYWYRQSLGQGLEFLIYFQGNSAPDKSGLPSDRFSAERTGGSVSTLTIQRTQQEDSAVYLCASSSPGLAGGSSYNEQFFGPGTRLTVL.

V is TRBV7-2 and J is TRBJ1-2; no reliable D call. This CDR3 is built from 13 residues. The V end was cut by 7 bases, the J end by 3 bases, with 12 bases between. The V gene's germline CDR1 is SGHTA and CDR2 FQGNSA. DNA for the CDR3: TGTGCCAGCATCCCGGTGTCATACTATGGCTACACCTTC. The encoded protein is CASIPVSYYGYTF.

In this sample, this clone turned up once. The chain uses TRBV19 and TRBJ2-3; the match to TRBD2 covers 12 bases. The CDR3 contains 16 residues. V shed 5 bases, J shed 1 base, and the junction held 4 bases outside the gene matches. CDR1 is LNHDA and CDR2 is SQIVND in the germline V gene (reference sequence). The CDR3 spells CASSSSGRAGTDTQYF. In DNA, the CDR3 is TGTGCCAGTAGTTCTAGCGGGAGGGCGGGCACAGATACGCAGTATTTT.

This clone occurred a few times. The chain carries TRBV19 and TRBJ2-2; the D gene is possibly TRBD2 (7 bases). Between the trimmed V and J ends, which lost 7 bases and 4 bases, there was a span of 10 bases. The CDR3 covers 13 residues. Germline lookup yields CDR1 LNHDA and CDR2 SQIVND (reference sequence). This CDR3 reads CASTGGGTGELFF. Written as DNA, the CDR3 is TGTGCCAGTACGGGGGGCGGCACCGGGGAGCTGTTTTTT.

The rearrangement joins TRBV7-2 to TRBJ1-1; D is possibly TRBD1 (5 bases). This CDR3 contains 14 residues. With 5 bases removed from V and 2 bases from J, the gap between germline ends came to 12 bases. Germline V CDR1 and CDR2: SGHTA, FQGNSA. CDR3 sequence (DNA): TGTGCCAGCAGCCCCGTGGGGGGAAACACTGAAGCTTTCTTT. Translating gives CASSPVGGNTEAFF.

The chain links TRBV7-6 to TRBJ1-1; D ambiguous. The CDR3 sequence is 14 residues long. Germline CDR1 and CDR2: SGHVS and FNYEAQ. Trimming cost V 1 base and J 1 base, with 7 bases left between them. Written as DNA, the CDR3 is TGTGCCAGCAGCTTAGGGGCAGGGAACACTGAAGCTTTCTTT. It encodes CASSLGAGNTEAFF. Full variable domain (rest looked up from reference TRBV7-6 and TRBJ1-1): GAGVSQSPRYKVTKRGQDVALRCDPISGHVSLYWYRQALGQGPEFLTYFNYEAQQDKSGLPNDRFSAERPEGSISTLTIQRTEQRDSAMYRCASSLGAGNTEAFFGQGTRLTVV.

This rearrangement joins TRBV2 to TRBJ2-1; D is perhaps TRBD2 (5 bases). The CDR3 spans 14 residues. CDR1 is SNHLY and CDR2 is FYNNEI in the germline V gene. V was cut by 4 bases and J by 3 bases, with 10 bases left in between. Written as DNA, the CDR3 is TGTGCCAGCAGTGCTAGACTAATCTACAATGAGCAGTTCTTC. Translated: CASSARLIYNEQFF.